These 18 T cell receptor beta chains were sequenced from one sample in a study of blood T cell repertoires in COVID-19. This table comes from immunoSEQ multiplex PCR, and its TCRdb copy is limited to in-frame clones, with some not included. The data contain fewer than 150,000 clones, approximately 84% of them singletons. Sequenced: peripheral blood. Receptor source: a human donor in a cohort sampled during active COVID-19.

This clone has a single count. The genes are TRBV5-6 and TRBJ2-3, with D perhaps matching TRBD1 (5 bases). The CDR3 extends over 16 amino acids. The ends were cut back, 0 bases at V and 0 bases at J, with 11 bases in the middle. Germline CDR1 SGHDT, CDR2 YYEEEE. The DNA for the CDR3 is TGTGCCAGCAGCTTGGCTCAGGGAATAAGCACAGATACGCAGTATTTT. As protein: CASSLAQGISTDTQYF.

The chain links TRBV2 to TRBJ2-7; a possible D gene is TRBD2 (6 bases). The CDR3 has 15 residues. Trimming pared 3 bases from V and 6 bases from J, leaving 18 bases between. Germline V CDR1 and CDR2: SNHLY, FYNNEI. DNA of the CDR3: TGTGCCAGCAGTGAGGCGGGGCGGACTACGGGCGAGCAGTACTTC. As protein: CASSEAGRTTGEQYF.

This rearrangement joins TRBV5-6 to TRBJ2-2; possibly TRBD1 for D (6 bases). V shed 1 base and J shed 7 bases, with 17 bases lying between them. The CDR3 is 16 residues long. Germline assignment: CDR1 SGHDT and CDR2 YYEEEE. CDR3 region: CASSLTGLGEGGELFF. The CDR3 region has the DNA TGTGCCAGCAGCTTGACAGGGTTGGGCGAAGGCGGGGAGCTGTTTTTT.

This rearrangement joins TRBV5-6 to TRBJ2-7; 7 nucleotides line up with TRBD1. V was clipped by 4 bases and J by 2 bases; unmatched bases: 6. Per germline, CDR1 SGHDT and CDR2 YYEEEE. This CDR3 comprises 14 residues. In nucleotides, the CDR3 is TGTGCCAGCAGCGAGGGACAGCCCCCCTACGAGCAGTACTTC. Its translation is CASSEGQPPYEQYF.

The chain carries TRBV3-1 (or the pseudogene TRBV3-2) and TRBJ1-3; no definite D call. The CDR3 sequence is 12 residues long. V was shortened by 3 bases and J by 7 bases, with 7 bases between the two germline ends. Germline V gene data show CDR1 as LGHDT and CDR2 as YNNKEL (reference sequence). Here the CDR3 reads CASSQSFNTIYF. The CDR3, as DNA: TGTGCCAGCAGCCAGAGCTTTAACACCATATATTTT.

The V and J genes are TRBV12-3 or TRBV12-4 and TRBJ2-7, with D possibly TRBD1 on 6 matching bases. V lost 6 bases and J lost 4, with 10 bases in between. This CDR3 is built from 12 residues. The CDR3 loop is CASSSDRYEQYF. In DNA, the CDR3 is TGTGCCAGCAGCTCGGACAGATACGAGCAGTACTTC.

V and J are TRBV4-1 and TRBJ2-2; no clear D gene. The V end was cut by 1 base, the J end by 1 base, with 4 bases between. From germline, CDR1 is MGHRA and CDR2 YSYEKL. The CDR3 totals 14 residues. CDR3 loop: CASSQGENTGELFF. The CDR3 bases are TGCGCCAGCAGCCAAGGAGAGAACACCGGGGAGCTGTTTTTT.

The chain carries TRBV12-3 or TRBV12-4 and TRBJ2-1; 7 bases are shared with TRBD2. The CDR3 runs to 13 residues. V lost 7 bases and J lost 9; bases outside the gene matches: 9. CDR3: CASTLPTGGEQFF. DNA for the CDR3: TGTGCCAGCACCCTACCGACGGGGGGTGAGCAGTTCTTC.

The gene calls are TRBV29-1 and TRBJ2-7; TRBD1 agrees at 10 bases. Germline trimming cut 4 bases from V and 3 bases from J; bases unmatched to any gene: 6. The CDR3 is made up of 14 amino acids. The germline CDR1 and CDR2 sequences are SQVTM and ANQGSEA. CDR3 sequence reads: CSVVGTGAGYEQYF. The CDR3 DNA follows: TGCAGCGTTGTAGGGACAGGGGCCGGCTACGAGCAGTACTTC.

This clone was seen only once. V is TRBV30 and J is TRBJ1-5, with D perhaps TRBD1 (6 bases). The germline V gene encodes CDR1 GTSNPN and CDR2 SVGIG (reference sequence). The CDR3 has 14 amino acids. V lost 3 bases, J lost 0 bases, and 9 bases lay in between. CDR3 in DNA: TGTGCCTGGAGCGGACAGTATAGCAATCAGCCCCAGCATTTT. Residues: CAWSGQYSNQPQHF.

The J gene is TRBJ1-4, the V gene TRBV11-2; tentatively, D is TRBD1 (6 bases). Germline V gene lookup returns CDR1 SGHAT and CDR2 FQNNGV. The CDR3 length is 16 residues. The V and J ends lost 0 bases and 15 bases respectively, with 23 bases between them. CDR3 residues: CASSLDPGRGKVSVFF. The CDR3 region has the DNA TGTGCCAGCAGCTTAGATCCCGGCAGGGGTAAGGTGTCGGTGTTTTTT.

The rearrangement uses TRBV19 and TRBJ1-1; no reliable D call. This CDR3 region has 14 residues. Germline CDR1 LNHDA, CDR2 SQIVND (reference sequence). V lost 1 base, J lost 0 bases, and 6 bases lay in between. CDR3 sequence (DNA): TGTGCCAGTAGTATAGGCGGCATGAACACTGAAGCTTTCTTT. Protein product: CASSIGGMNTEAFF. The full variable domain, completed using reference TRBV19 and TRBJ1-1, is DGGITQSPKYLFRKEGQNVTLSCEQNLNHDAMYWYRQDPGQGLRLIYYSQIVNDFQKGDIAEGYSVSREKKESFPLTVTSAQKNPTAFYLCASSIGGMNTEAFFGQGTRLTVV.

The chain has TRBV25-1 and TRBJ1-1; D is uncertain. In germline, CDR1 is MGHDK, CDR2 SYGVNS. The CDR3 contains 13 residues. Trimming left V 4 bases short and J 0 bases short, with 6 bases between. This chain's CDR3 is CASSVSMNTEAFF. The CDR3 nucleotides are TGTGCCAGCAGTGTCAGTATGAACACTGAAGCTTTCTTT. Full variable domain (remainder filled in from reference TRBV25-1 and TRBJ1-1): EADIYQTPRYLVIGTGKKITLECSQTMGHDKMYWYQQDPGMELHLIHYSYGVNSTEKGDLSSESTVSRIRTEHFPLTLESARPSHTSQYLCASSVSMNTEAFFGQGTRLTVV.

The chain has TRBV29-1 and TRBJ1-2, with 10 nucleotides matching TRBD1. The V and J ends lost 7 bases and 5 bases, in that order; junction bases with no gene match: 10. In germline, CDR1 is SQVTM, CDR2 ANQGSEA. The CDR3 is made up of 14 amino acids. CDR3 nucleotide sequence: TGCAGCGGGACCTCCGGGACAGGGGCGTATGGCTACACCTTC. It codes for CSGTSGTGAYGYTF. Drawing the rest from reference TRBV29-1 and TRBJ1-2, the complete variable domain is SAVISQKPSRDICQRGTSLTIQCQVDSQVTMMFWYRQQPGQSLTLIATANQGSEATYESGFVIDKFPISRPNLTFSTLTVSNMSPEDSSIYLCSGTSGTGAYGYTFGSGTRLTVV.

The chain is built from TRBV30 and TRBJ1-2, with 7 positions matching TRBD1. CDR1 is GTSNPN, CDR2 SVGIG, per germline (reference sequence). This CDR3 is 13 amino acids long. The junction had 8 bases not matched to a gene; V was cut back by 2 bases and J by 8 bases. CDR3 residues: CAWSPARGLGYTF. The CDR3 DNA follows: TGTGCCTGGAGTCCAGCGAGGGGGCTCGGCTACACCTTC.

V and J are TRBV6-6 and TRBJ2-6; 7 nucleotides align to TRBD1. The CDR3 has 17 residues. V lost 5 bases to trimming and J lost 4 bases; unmatched junction nucleotides: 11. The germline gives CDR1 MNHNY, CDR2 SVGAGI (reference sequence). CDR3 amino acids: CASSPRRGGGGANVLTF. Here the CDR3 DNA reads TGTGCCAGCAGTCCCCGGCGAGGGGGCGGAGGGGCCAACGTCCTGACTTTC.

V gene TRBV7-2 combines with J gene TRBJ1-2; tentative D call: TRBD1 (5 bases). The CDR3 consists of 14 residues. V gave up 5 bases and J gave up 3 bases, with 13 bases separating them. The germline V gene encodes CDR1 SGHTA and CDR2 FQGNSA. This CDR3 reads CASSLRQHDYGYTF. The CDR3 DNA is TGTGCCAGCAGCCTAAGACAGCATGACTATGGCTACACCTTC.

V is TRBV19 and J is TRBJ2-7; 9 positions match TRBD2. CDR3 length: 16 residues. Trimming at V came to 5 bases and at J to 2 bases, leaving 10 bases not matched to a gene. CDR1 is LNHDA, CDR2 SQIVND, per germline (reference sequence). CDR3 in DNA: TGTGCCAGTAGTGGCGGATTTAGCGGGGGTGCCTACGAGCAGTACTTC. It encodes CASSGGFSGGAYEQYF.